The sample holds one count of the clone carrying this T cell receptor beta chain. What it recognizes is unknown. TCRdb's copy holds only in-frame clones and misses some; the assay was immunoSEQ multiplex PCR. Here the sample spans fewer than 180,000 clones, around 94% being singletons. These data are taken from a study of T cell responses to AZD1222 COVID-19 vaccine. The overall study: Analyses pooled second doses at about 4 or about 12 weeks. Study-wide results and caveats: Nearly half of unique spike-specific TCRs reportedly avoided B.1.351 and B.1.1.7 mutated regions.

The CDR3 extends over 19 amino acids. Between the trimmed V and J ends, which lost 5 bases and 0 bases, there was a span of 25 bases. CDR1 and CDR2 (germline): SGHVS, FNYEAQ. The receptor comes from an adult in good health. The V call is TRBV7-6, the J call TRBJ1-1, with D maybe TRBD1 (5 bases). Specimen: peripheral blood, collected on day 0 of AZD1222 vaccination. The CDR3 DNA reads TGTGCCAGCAGCCCCAACTGGGACGTCAGGAAACTTATGAACACTGAAGCTTTCTTT. It translates to CASSPNWDVRKLMNTEAFF.